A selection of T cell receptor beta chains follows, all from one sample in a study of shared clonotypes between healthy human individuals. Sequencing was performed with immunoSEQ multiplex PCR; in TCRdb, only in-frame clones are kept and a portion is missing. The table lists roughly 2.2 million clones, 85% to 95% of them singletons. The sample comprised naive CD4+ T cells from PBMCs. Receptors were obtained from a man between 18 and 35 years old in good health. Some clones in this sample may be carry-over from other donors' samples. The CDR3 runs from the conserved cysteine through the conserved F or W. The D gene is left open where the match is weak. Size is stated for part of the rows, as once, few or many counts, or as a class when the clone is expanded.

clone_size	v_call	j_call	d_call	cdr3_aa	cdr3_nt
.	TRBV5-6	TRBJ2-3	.	CASSGVTVTDTQYF	TGTGCCAGCAGCGGAGTGACAGTCACAGATACGCAGTATTTT
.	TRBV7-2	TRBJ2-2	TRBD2	CASSPGRGNTGELFF	TGTGCCAGCAGCCCGGGGAGGGGGAACACCGGGGAGCTGTTTTTT
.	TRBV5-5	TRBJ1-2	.	CASSLVMVGSYGYTF	TGTGCCAGCAGCTTGGTGATGGTAGGGAGCTATGGCTACACCTTC
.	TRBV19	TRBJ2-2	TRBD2	CASSLGTSGMTTGELFF	TGTGCCAGTAGTCTGGGGACTAGCGGGATGACCACCGGGGAGCTGTTTTTT
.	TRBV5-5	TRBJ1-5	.	CASSSPPEQPQHF	TGTGCCAGCAGCTCTCCCCCGGAACAGCCCCAGCATTTT
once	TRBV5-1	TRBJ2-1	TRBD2	CASSPGTSYIKGQFF	TGCGCCAGCAGCCCCGGGACTAGTTATATCAAGGGGCAGTTCTTC
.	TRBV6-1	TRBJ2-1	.	CASSEPGMRLGFF	TGTGCCAGCAGTGAACCCGGGATGAGGTTAGGGTTCTTC
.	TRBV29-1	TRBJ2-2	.	CSVGFIGAGNTGELFF	TGCAGCGTTGGGTTTATCGGGGCTGGGAACACCGGGGAGCTGTTTTTT
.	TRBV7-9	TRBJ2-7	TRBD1	CASSNRGSYEQYF	TGTGCCAGCAGCAACAGGGGCTCCTACGAGCAGTACTTC
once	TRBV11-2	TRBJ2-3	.	CASSLARAGLADTQYF	TGTGCCAGCAGCTTAGCCCGAGCAGGGTTGGCAGATACGCAGTATTTT
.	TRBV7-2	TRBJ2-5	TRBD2	CASSLIAGFQETQYF	TGTGCCAGCAGCCTAATAGCGGGGTTCCAAGAGACCCAGTACTTC
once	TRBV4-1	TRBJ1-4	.	CASSRGGGEEKLFF	TGCGCCAGCAGCCGGGGAGGGGGTGAGGAAAAACTGTTTTTT
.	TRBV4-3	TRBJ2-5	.	CASSQFPGQETQYF	TGCGCCAGCAGCCAATTTCCGGGGCAGGAGACCCAGTACTTC